This TCR beta chain was sequenced during a study of control samples from healthy donors and cancer patients. Data came from immunoSEQ multiplex PCR; TCRdb stores just in-frame clones and leaves some out. The sample lists around 170,000 clones, roughly 90% occurring once. The CDR3 is made up of 17 amino acids. The V end was cut by 0 bases, the J end by 5 bases, with 17 bases between. CDR1 SGDLS and CDR2 YYNGEE come from the germline V gene. Sample: blood. The chain couples TRBV9 to TRBJ2-2, with D maybe TRBD1 (6 bases). This TCR was recovered from a woman in her fifties or sixties in good health. The CDR3 coding sequence is TGTGCCAGCAGCGTAGTGGCAAGGACAGTTGGTACCGGGGAGCTGTTTTTT. Translated: CASSVVARTVGTGELFF. Filled out from reference TRBV9 and TRBJ2-2, the complete variable domain reads DSGVTQTPKHLITATGQRVTLRCSPRSGDLSVYWYQQSLDQGLQFLIQYYNGEERAKGNILERFSAQQFPDLHSELNLSSLELGDSALYFCASSVVARTVGTGELFFGEGSRLTVL.